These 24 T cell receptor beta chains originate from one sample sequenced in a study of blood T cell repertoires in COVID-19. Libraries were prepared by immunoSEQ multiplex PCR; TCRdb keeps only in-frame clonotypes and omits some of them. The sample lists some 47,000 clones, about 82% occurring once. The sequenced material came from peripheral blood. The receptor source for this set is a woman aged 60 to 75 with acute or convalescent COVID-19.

In DNA, the CDR3 is TGTGCCAGCTCACCACGGGCCTTGAACACTGAAGCTTTCTTT. This sequence encodes CASSPRALNTEAFF. This chain links TRBV18 with TRBJ1-1; D uncertain. Per the germline V gene, CDR1 is KGHSH and CDR2 is LQKENI. This CDR3 region has 14 residues. Trimming removed 1 base at V and 0 bases at J, with 6 bases between. Full variable domain (outside the CDR3, taken from reference TRBV18 and TRBJ1-1): NAGVMQNPRHLVRRRGQEARLRCSPMKGHSHVYWYRQLPEEGLKFMVYLQKENIIDESGMPKERFSAEFPKEGPSILRIQQVVRGDSAAYFCASSPRALNTEAFFGQGTRLTVV.

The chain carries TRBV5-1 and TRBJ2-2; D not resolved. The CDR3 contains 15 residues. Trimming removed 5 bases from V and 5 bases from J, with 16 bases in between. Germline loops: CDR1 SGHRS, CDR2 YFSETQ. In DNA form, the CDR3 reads TGCGCCAGCAGGCTCCGTGGCGAGGCGACCGGGGAGCTGTTTTTT. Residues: CASRLRGEATGELFF.

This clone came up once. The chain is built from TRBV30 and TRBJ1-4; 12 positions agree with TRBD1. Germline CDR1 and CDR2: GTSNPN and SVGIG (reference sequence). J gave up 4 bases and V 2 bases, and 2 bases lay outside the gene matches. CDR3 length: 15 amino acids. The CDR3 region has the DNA TGTGCCTGGAGTAGGGACAGGGGGCTTAATGAAAAACTGTTTTTT. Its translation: CAWSRDRGLNEKLFF. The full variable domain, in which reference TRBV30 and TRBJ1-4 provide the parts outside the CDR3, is SQTIHQWPATLVQPVGSPLSLECTVEGTSNPNLYWYRQAAGRGLQLLFYSVGIGQISSEVPQNLSASRPQDRQFILSSKKLLLSDSGFYLCAWSRDRGLNEKLFFGSGTQLSVL.

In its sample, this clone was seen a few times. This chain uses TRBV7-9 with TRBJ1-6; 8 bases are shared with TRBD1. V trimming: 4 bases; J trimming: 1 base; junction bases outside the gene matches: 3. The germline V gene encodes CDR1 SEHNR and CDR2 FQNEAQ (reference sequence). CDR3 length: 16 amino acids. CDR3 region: CASSSGQGSYNSPLHF. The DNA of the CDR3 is TGTGCCAGCAGCTCCGGACAGGGATCCTATAATTCACCCCTCCACTTT.

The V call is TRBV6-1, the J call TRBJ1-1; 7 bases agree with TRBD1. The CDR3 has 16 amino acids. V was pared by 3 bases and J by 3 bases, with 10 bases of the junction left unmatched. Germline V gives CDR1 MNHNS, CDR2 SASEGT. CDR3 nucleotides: TGTGCCAGCAGTGACCGGCAGGGGGATGTCGACACTGAAGCTTTCTTT. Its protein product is CASSDRQGDVDTEAFF.

CDR3 nucleotides: TGTGCCAGCTTGACGACTCTTTACAATGAGCAGTTCTTC. Translated: CASLTTLYNEQFF. The chain joins TRBV28 to TRBJ2-1, with unresolved D. CDR3 length: 13 residues. V shed 8 bases and J shed 4 bases, with 12 bases lying between them. Germline CDR1 is MDHEN and CDR2 is SYDVKM. Looking up the rest from reference TRBV28 and TRBJ2-1 gives the full variable domain: DVKVTQSSRYLVKRTGEKVFLECVQDMDHENMFWYRQDPGLGLRLIYFSYDVKMKEKGDIPEGYSVSREKKERFSLILESASTNQTSMYLCASLTTLYNEQFFGPGTRLTVL.

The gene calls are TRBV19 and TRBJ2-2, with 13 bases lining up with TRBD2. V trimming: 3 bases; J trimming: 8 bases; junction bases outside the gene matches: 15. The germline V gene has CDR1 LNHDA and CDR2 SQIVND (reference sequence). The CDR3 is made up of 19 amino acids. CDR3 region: CASSIEPPGLAGVVGELFF. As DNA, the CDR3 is TGTGCCAGTAGTATCGAACCCCCCGGACTAGCGGGAGTTGTAGGGGAGCTGTTTTTT.

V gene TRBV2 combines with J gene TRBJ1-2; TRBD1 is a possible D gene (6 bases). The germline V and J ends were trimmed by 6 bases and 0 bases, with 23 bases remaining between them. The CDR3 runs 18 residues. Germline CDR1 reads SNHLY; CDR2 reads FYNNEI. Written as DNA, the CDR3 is TGTGCCAGCAGAACTGGGGGTTGGACAGCCGTAACTAACTATGGCTACACCTTC. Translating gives CASRTGGWTAVTNYGYTF.

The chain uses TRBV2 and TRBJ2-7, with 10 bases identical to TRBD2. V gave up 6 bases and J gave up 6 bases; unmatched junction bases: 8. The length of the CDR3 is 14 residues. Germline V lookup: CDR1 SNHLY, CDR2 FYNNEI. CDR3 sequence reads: CASSRALAGVEQYF. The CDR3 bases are TGTGCCAGCAGCCGAGCCCTAGCGGGAGTCGAGCAGTACTTC.

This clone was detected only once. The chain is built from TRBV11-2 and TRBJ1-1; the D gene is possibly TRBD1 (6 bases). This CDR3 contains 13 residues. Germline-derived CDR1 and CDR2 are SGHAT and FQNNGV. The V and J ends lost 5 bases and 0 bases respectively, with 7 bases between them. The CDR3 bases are TGTGCCAGCAGCGGACAGCTGAACACTGAAGCTTTCTTT. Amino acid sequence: CASSGQLNTEAFF.

CDR3 coding DNA: TGTGCCAGCTCACAACTGGACAGGGGGCATGGCTACACCTTC. Translated, it gives CASSQLDRGHGYTF. The rearrangement joins TRBV18 to TRBJ1-2; 11 bases are a match to TRBD1. The CDR3 has 14 residues. Germline V gives CDR1 KGHSH, CDR2 LQKENI. The V gene end was trimmed by 4 bases and the J gene end by 6 bases; junction bases not matched to a gene: 4.

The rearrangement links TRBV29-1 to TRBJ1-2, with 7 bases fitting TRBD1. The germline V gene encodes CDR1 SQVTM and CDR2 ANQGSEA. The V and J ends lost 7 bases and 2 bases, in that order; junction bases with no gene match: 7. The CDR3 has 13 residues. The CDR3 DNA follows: TGCAGCGCCGTGCAGGGGGTAAACTATGGCTACACCTTC. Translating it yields CSAVQGVNYGYTF.

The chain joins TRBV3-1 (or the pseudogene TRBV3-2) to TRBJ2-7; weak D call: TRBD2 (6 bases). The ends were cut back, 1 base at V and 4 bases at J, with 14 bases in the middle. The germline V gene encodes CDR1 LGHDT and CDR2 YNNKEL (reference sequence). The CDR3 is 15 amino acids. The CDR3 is CASSQVGSGVYEQYF. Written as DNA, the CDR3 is TGTGCCAGCAGCCAAGTCGGGAGTGGAGTATACGAGCAGTACTTC.

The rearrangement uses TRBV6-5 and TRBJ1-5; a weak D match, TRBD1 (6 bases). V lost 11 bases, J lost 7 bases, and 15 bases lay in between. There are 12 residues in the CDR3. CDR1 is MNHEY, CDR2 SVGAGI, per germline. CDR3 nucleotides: TGTGCCTCCGGGGGGGCTGGGCAGCCCCAGCATTTT. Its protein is CASGGAGQPQHF.

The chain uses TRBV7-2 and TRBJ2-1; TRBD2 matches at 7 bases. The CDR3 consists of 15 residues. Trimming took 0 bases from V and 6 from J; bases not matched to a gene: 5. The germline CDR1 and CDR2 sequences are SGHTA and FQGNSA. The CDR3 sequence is CASSLAGGPFNEQFF. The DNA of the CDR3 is TGTGCCAGCAGCTTAGCGGGAGGGCCCTTCAATGAGCAGTTCTTC.

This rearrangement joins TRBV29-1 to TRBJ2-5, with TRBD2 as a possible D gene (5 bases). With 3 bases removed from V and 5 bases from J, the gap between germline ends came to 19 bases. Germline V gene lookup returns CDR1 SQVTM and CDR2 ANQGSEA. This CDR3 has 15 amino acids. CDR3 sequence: CSVDPPAGRGETQYF. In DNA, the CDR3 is TGCAGCGTTGATCCCCCGGCAGGCCGAGGGGAGACCCAGTACTTC.

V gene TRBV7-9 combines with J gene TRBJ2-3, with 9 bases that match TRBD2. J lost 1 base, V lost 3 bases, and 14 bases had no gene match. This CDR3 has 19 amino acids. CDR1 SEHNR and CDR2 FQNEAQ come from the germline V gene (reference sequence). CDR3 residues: CASSFIPTSGLVGTDTQYF. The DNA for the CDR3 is TGTGCCAGCAGCTTTATCCCGACTAGCGGTCTTGTTGGCACAGATACGCAGTATTTT.

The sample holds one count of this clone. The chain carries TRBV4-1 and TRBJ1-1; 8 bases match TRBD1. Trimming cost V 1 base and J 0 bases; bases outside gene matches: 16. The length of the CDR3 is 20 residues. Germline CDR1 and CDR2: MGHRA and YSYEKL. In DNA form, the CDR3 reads TGCGCCAGCAGCCAAGCCTCTTTGGACAGGGCGGTGGGGTTGAACACTGAAGCTTTCTTT. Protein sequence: CASSQASLDRAVGLNTEAFF.

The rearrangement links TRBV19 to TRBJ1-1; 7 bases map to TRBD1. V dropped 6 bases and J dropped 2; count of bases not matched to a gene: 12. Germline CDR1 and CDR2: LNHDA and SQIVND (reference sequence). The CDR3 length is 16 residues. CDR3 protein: CASSKTGKSRNTEAFF. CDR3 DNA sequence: TGTGCCAGTAGCAAGACAGGGAAGTCAAGAAACACTGAAGCTTTCTTT. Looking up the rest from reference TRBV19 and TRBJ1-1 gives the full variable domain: DGGITQSPKYLFRKEGQNVTLSCEQNLNHDAMYWYRQDPGQGLRLIYYSQIVNDFQKGDIAEGYSVSREKKESFPLTVTSAQKNPTAFYLCASSKTGKSRNTEAFFGQGTRLTVV.

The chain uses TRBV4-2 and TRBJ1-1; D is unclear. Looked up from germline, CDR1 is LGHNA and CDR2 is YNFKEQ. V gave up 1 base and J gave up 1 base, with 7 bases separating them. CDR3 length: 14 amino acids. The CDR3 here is CASSQVAENTEAFF. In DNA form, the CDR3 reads TGTGCCAGCAGCCAAGTAGCAGAGAACACTGAAGCTTTCTTT.

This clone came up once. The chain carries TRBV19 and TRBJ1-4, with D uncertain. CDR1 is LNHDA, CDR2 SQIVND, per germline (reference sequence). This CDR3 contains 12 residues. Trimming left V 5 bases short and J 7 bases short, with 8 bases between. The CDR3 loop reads CASSFRGEKLFF. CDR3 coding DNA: TGTGCCAGTAGTTTCCGGGGTGAAAAACTGTTTTTT. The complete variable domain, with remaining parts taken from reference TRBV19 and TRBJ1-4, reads DGGITQSPKYLFRKEGQNVTLSCEQNLNHDAMYWYRQDPGQGLRLIYYSQIVNDFQKGDIAEGYSVSREKKESFPLTVTSAQKNPTAFYLCASSFRGEKLFFGSGTQLSVL.

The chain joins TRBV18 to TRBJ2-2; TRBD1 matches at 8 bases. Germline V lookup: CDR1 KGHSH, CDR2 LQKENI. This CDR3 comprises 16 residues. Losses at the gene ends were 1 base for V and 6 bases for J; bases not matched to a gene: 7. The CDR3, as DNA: TGTGCCAGCTCACCACTGACAGGGGCTCGGGCCGGGGAGCTGTTTTTT. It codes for CASSPLTGARAGELFF.

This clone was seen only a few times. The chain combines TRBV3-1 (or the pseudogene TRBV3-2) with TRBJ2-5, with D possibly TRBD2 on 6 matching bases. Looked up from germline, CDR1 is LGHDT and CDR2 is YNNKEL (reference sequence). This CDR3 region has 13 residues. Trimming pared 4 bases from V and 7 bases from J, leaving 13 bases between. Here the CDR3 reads CASSPGRRVTQYF. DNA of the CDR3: TGTGCCAGCAGCCCAGGGAGGCGCGTGACCCAGTACTTC.

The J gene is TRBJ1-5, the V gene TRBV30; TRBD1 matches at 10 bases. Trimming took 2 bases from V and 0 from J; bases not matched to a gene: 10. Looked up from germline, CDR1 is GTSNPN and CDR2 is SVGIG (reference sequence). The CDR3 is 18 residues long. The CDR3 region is CAWSPGQGVTFSNQPQHF. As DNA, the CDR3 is TGTGCCTGGAGTCCAGGACAGGGGGTTACGTTTAGCAATCAGCCCCAGCATTTT.